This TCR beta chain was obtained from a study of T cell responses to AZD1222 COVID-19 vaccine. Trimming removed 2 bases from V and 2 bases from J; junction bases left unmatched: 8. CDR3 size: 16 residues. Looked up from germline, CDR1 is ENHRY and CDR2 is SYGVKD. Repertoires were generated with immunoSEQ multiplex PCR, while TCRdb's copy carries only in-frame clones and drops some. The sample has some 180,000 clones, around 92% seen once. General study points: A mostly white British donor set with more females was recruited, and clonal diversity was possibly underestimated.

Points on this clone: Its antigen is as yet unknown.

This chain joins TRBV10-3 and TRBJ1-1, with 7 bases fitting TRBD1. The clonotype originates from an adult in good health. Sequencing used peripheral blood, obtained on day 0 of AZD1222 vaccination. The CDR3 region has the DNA TGTGCCATCAGTGAGAAACAGGGGACCTCTAACACTGAAGCTTTCTTT. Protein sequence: CAISEKQGTSNTEAFF.